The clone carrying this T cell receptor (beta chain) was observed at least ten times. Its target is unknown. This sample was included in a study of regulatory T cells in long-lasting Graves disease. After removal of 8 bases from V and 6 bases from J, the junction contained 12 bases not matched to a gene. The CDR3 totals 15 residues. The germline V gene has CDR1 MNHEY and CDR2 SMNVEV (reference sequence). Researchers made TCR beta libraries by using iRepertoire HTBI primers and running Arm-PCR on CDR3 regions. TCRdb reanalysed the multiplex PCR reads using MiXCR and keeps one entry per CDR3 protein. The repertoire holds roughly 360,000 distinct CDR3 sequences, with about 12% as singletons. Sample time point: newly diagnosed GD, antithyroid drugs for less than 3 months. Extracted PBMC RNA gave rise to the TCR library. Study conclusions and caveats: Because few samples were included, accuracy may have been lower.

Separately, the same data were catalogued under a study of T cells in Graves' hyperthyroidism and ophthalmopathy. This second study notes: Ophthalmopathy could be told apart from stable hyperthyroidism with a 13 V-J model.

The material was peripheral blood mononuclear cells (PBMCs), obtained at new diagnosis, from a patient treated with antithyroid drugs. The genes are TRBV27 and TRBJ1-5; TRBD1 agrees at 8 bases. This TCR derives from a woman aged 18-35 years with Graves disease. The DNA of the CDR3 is TGTGCCAGCGGACGACAGGGGACCGTCCTTCAGCCCCAGCATTTT. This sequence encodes CASGRQGTVLQPQHF.